Sequencing of this T cell receptor beta chain was carried out in a study of T cells after yellow fever vaccination. Study summary: For low cell numbers, libraries were made with SMART-Seq v4 Ultra Low Input.

The sample holds many counts of this clonotype. In making TCR cDNA, 5'RACE template switching added a universal primer site and UMIs to it. One entry per CDR3 protein, called by TCRdb with MiXCR from the 5' RACE reads. The sample records roughly 160,000 distinct CDR3 sequences, about a tenth being singletons. V lost 11 bases and J 5 bases, leaving 12 bases between the germline ends. This CDR3 is 12 amino acids long. The chain couples TRBV12-3 or TRBV12-4 to TRBJ2-2; TRBD1 is a possible D gene (5 bases). This receptor was obtained from a man younger than 35 who received the YFV17D yellow fever vaccine. The specimen comprised CD8+ T cells sorted from PBMCs, sampled 45 days after the yellow fever booster vaccination. The chain's CDR3 is CALGKGTGELFF. The CDR3 region has the DNA TGTGCCCTGGGAAAGGGGACCGGGGAGCTGTTTTTT.